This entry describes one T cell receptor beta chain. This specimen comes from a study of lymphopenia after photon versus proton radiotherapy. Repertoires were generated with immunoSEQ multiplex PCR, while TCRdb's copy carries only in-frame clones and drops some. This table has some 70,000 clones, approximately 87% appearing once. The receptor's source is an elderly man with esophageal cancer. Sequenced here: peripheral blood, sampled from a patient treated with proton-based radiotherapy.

Here the CDR3 DNA reads TGTGCCAGCAGGGAACAGGGAACAGGCACTGAAGCTTTCTTT. Its protein is CASREQGTGTEAFF. This rearrangement joins TRBV6-6 to TRBJ1-1; TRBD1 might be the D (6 bases). Trimming removed 6 bases at V and 4 bases at J, with 15 bases between. This CDR3 is 14 amino acids long. Germline CDR1 reads MNHNY; CDR2 reads SVGAGI (reference sequence).